This T cell receptor (beta chain) stems from a study of T cells in Graves' hyperthyroidism and ophthalmopathy. Study-level results: Blood samples included most of the expanded thyroid clonotypes exceeding 0.001.

This clonotype showed up many times. The antigen is undetermined. Amplified TCR beta CDR3 regions derived from RNA transcripts. During a first-round RT-PCR of the TCR CDR3, the HTBI primer set was used. TCRdb processed the multiplex PCR reads anew with MiXCR; each CDR3 protein has one entry. Of 620,000 or so distinct CDR3 sequences in the sample, roughly 15% were seen once. The V gene's germline CDR1 is MNHEY and CDR2 SVGEGT. V lost 6 bases and J lost 0; bases outside the gene matches: 9. The CDR3 has 17 residues. What was sequenced was blood. This sequence originates from a woman aged 45 to 65 with Graves' ophthalmopathy. The V gene is TRBV6-2 or TRBV6-3, the J gene TRBJ1-5; 9 bases agree with TRBD1. CDR3 in amino acids: CASSNKMGQGSNQPQHF. The CDR3 DNA follows: TGTGCCAGCAGCAACAAGATGGGACAGGGTAGCAATCAGCCCCAGCATTTT.